This TCR beta chain is drawn from a study of cytomegalovirus exposure and HLA in healthy donors. On the study more broadly: Early release data held 85 million or so unique TCRs from HLA-typed donors. Within the Caucasian-associated ancestry cluster were under 85% of the 398 genotyped donors.

Study observations and caveats: Later, TCR association rates were found to vary by HLA locus, highest for DRB1 and lowest for HLA-C. Segments of the TCR beta V type were, in most cases, productive about 87% or about 30% of the time in an earlier analysis.

Remarks on this clone: The antigen is undetermined.

Germline CDR1 and CDR2: SGHVS and FQNEAQ. CDR3 length: 15 residues. With 5 bases removed from V and 1 base from J, the gap between germline ends came to 11 bases. The PCR was carried out with 60 Vbeta primers and 13 Jbeta primers. Produced via immunoSEQ multiplex PCR; TCRdb's table is partial and in-frame only. The sample has approximately 120,000 clones, and its top ten clones hold under 3.5%. The rearrangement uses TRBV7-8 and TRBJ2-2, with D perhaps TRBD1 (6 bases). This sequence originates from a man aged 25-45 years in good health and CMV-seronegative. The sample comprised PBMCs. This CDR3 reads CASSRTQGNTGELFF. The CDR3 DNA reads as TGTGCCAGCAGCCGAACACAGGGGAACACCGGGGAGCTGTTTTTT.